This entry lists 2 T cell receptor beta chains sequenced from one sample in a study of T cells in localized non-small cell lung cancer. Assay used: immunoSEQ multiplex PCR; TCRdb lists only in-frame clones, some missing. In the table there are 9,500 to 11,000 clones, approximately 80% of which are singletons. Material: peripheral blood mononuclear cells, obtained before any cancer treatment. These receptors were obtained from an older female donor with stage II lung adenocarcinoma.

This clone was recorded only once. The chain is built from TRBV11-2 and TRBJ2-2, with 9 bases matching TRBD2. CDR1 is SGHAT, CDR2 FQNNGV, per germline. The CDR3 sequence is 15 residues long. V dropped 5 bases and J dropped 2; count of bases not matched to a gene: 3. CDR3 nucleotide sequence: TGTGCCAGCAGCCGACTAGCGGAAAACACCGGGGAGCTGTTTTTT. Translating it yields CASSRLAENTGELFF.

V is TRBV27 and J is TRBJ2-7; 8 bases align to TRBD1. The CDR3 is made up of 15 amino acids. V shed 1 base, J shed 5 bases, and the junction held 7 bases outside the gene matches. The germline CDR1 and CDR2 sequences are MNHEY and SMNVEV (reference sequence). The chain's CDR3 is CASSLYRTGIHEQYF. CDR3 coding DNA: TGTGCCAGCAGTTTATACAGGACAGGGATCCACGAGCAGTACTTC.